One sample yielded the 31 T cell receptor beta chains listed below, sequenced in a study of blood T cell repertoires in COVID-19 (TCRdb year 2020). The library was produced with the immunoSEQ multiplex PCR assay. TCRdb limited this immuneACCESS table to in-frame rearrangements with V and J called. A share of clones is missing; checked studies link under half to unresolved V genes, and the rest is unexplained. The sample table records tens of thousands of clones; approximately 70% of these occur just once. The ten top clones hold approximately 51% of the sample. The sequenced sample was PBMCs or T cells enriched from blood (not recorded which). The receptors were sampled from an older woman who had been exposed to COVID-19.

This clone came up a few times. The chain recombines TRBV28 with TRBJ2-1, with TRBD1 matching over 8 bases. The V and J ends lost 3 bases and 9 bases, in that order; junction bases with no gene match: 7. Germline V gives CDR1 MDHEN, CDR2 SYDVKM. The CDR3 has 14 residues. The CDR3 bases are TGTGCCAGCAGTTTTAGGGACAGGAGAAGTGAGCAGTTCTTC. Amino acids: CASSFRDRRSEQFF.

The chain uses TRBV7-8 and TRBJ2-1; TRBD2 aligns across 12 bases. Germline CDR1 SGHVS, CDR2 FQNEAQ. CDR3 length equals 15 residues. Trimming removed 5 bases from V and 8 bases from J; junction bases left unmatched: 7. CDR3 in amino acids: CASSITSGGRDEQFF. The CDR3 DNA follows: TGTGCCAGCAGCATCACTAGCGGGGGGCGGGATGAGCAGTTCTTC. Full variable domain (rest looked up from reference TRBV7-8 and TRBJ2-1): GAGVSQSPRYKVAKRGQDVALRCDPISGHVSLFWYQQALGQGPEFLTYFQNEAQLDKSGLPSDRFFAERPEGSVSTLKIQRTQQEDSAVYLCASSITSGGRDEQFFGPGTRLTVL.

The chain uses TRBV12-2 and TRBJ1-1; TRBD1, the table's D call, was not compared with the DNA. TRBV12-2 represents a pseudogene. This CDR3 has 15 residues. CDR3 nucleotide sequence: TGTGCAAGTCGCTTGACGGGACAGAGAAACCCTGAAGCTTTCTTT. It translates to CASRLTGQRNPEAFF.

The chain is built from TRBV19 and TRBJ1-3; unclear D gene. Deletions cut 5 bases from V and 0 bases from J, with 11 bases between. The CDR3 sequence is 15 residues long. Per the germline V gene, CDR1 is LNHDA and CDR2 is SQIVND (reference sequence). The CDR3, as DNA: TGTGCCAGTAGTCTGAGTACCTTCTCTGGAAACACCATATATTTT. Protein product: CASSLSTFSGNTIYF.

A few counts support this clone. The chain combines TRBV4-3 with TRBJ2-7; 7 bases map to TRBD1. The CDR3 is 15 amino acids. Germline V lookup: CDR1 LGHNA, CDR2 YSLEER. V shed 0 bases and J 6 bases; nucleotides not matched to a gene: 8. The CDR3 sequence: CASSQDVTGRGEQYF. The CDR3 region has the DNA TGCGCCAGCAGCCAAGACGTGACAGGGAGAGGCGAGCAGTACTTC.

The CDR3 sequence: CASSSPSSEQFF. CDR3 in DNA: TGTGCCAGCAGTTCCCCTAGCAGTGAGCAGTTCTTC. The gene calls are TRBV28 and TRBJ2-1, with D possibly TRBD2 on 5 matching bases. The V end lost 4 bases, the J end lost 9 bases, and 10 bases lay between the germline ends. CDR3 size: 12 residues. CDR1 and CDR2 from the germline V gene are MDHEN and SYDVKM.

The V and J genes are TRBV6-2 or TRBV6-3 and TRBJ2-7; 8 bases fit TRBD1. V gave up 3 bases and J gave up 5 bases; unmatched junction bases: 6. Germline CDR1 reads MNHEY; CDR2 reads SVGEGT. The CDR3 has 14 amino acids. CDR3 sequence (DNA): TGTGCCAGCAGTTATGGGCAGGGGGCCAACGAGCAGTACTTC. Translation gives CASSYGQGANEQYF.

This clone was counted many times. V is TRBV11-2 and J is TRBJ1-6, with unresolved D. The CDR3 totals 14 residues. Germline lookup yields CDR1 SGHAT and CDR2 FQNNGV. The germline V and J ends were trimmed by 3 bases and 6 bases, with 9 bases remaining between them. CDR3 region: CASSFSDINSPLHF. DNA of the CDR3: TGTGCCAGCAGCTTCTCTGACATTAATTCACCCCTCCACTTT.

The V and J genes are TRBV11-2 and TRBJ1-4; D uncertain. The V end was cut by 5 bases, the J end by 6 bases, with 16 bases between. The CDR3 is 15 amino acids. Germline-derived CDR1 and CDR2 are SGHAT and FQNNGV. The CDR3 coding sequence is TGTGCCAGCAGCCTAAGACCCGGGGAGGATGAAAAACTGTTTTTT. The encoded protein is CASSLRPGEDEKLFF.

The chain recombines TRBV2 with TRBJ2-3; 8 bases map to TRBD2. CDR1 is SNHLY and CDR2 is FYNNEI in the germline V gene. Unmatched junction bases numbered 2, after V lost 7 bases and J lost 2 bases. This CDR3 region has 13 residues. This CDR3 is CASTGGSTDTQYF. The CDR3 DNA sequence: TGTGCCAGCACGGGGGGGTCCACAGATACGCAGTATTTT. Looking up the rest from reference TRBV2 and TRBJ2-3 gives the full variable domain: EPEVTQTPSHQVTQMGQEVILRCVPISNHLYFYWYRQILGQKVEFLVSFYNNEISEKSEIFDDQFSVERPDGSNFTLKIRSTKLEDSAMYFCASTGGSTDTQYFGPGTRLTVL.

This clone was recorded a few times. The chain recombines TRBV7-9 with TRBJ1-2; 8 bases match TRBD1. J lost 8 bases, V lost 3 bases, and 11 bases had no gene match. Germline V gene lookup returns CDR1 SEHNR and CDR2 FQNEAQ (reference sequence). The CDR3 length is 15 residues. The CDR3 loop reads CASSFPGQAGGGYTF. The CDR3 DNA reads TGTGCCAGCAGCTTTCCGGGACAGGCCGGGGGAGGCTACACCTTC.

The V call is TRBV7-8, the J call TRBJ1-2; D is perhaps TRBD1 (6 bases). V was trimmed by 5 bases and J by 1 base, leaving 14 bases between them. Germline V gene data show CDR1 as SGHVS and CDR2 as FQNEAQ. The CDR3 is 15 residues long. The CDR3: CASSPQGPNNYGYTF. CDR3 coding DNA: TGTGCCAGCAGCCCACAGGGACCTAATAACTATGGCTACACCTTC.

Here the CDR3 DNA reads TGTGCCAGTTCTAGCGGACATCAAGAGACCCAGTACTTC. Its protein product is CASSSGHQETQYF. The J gene is TRBJ2-5, the V gene TRBV7-9; 7 bases match TRBD2. This CDR3 region has 13 residues. CDR1 SEHNR and CDR2 FQNEAQ come from the germline V gene (reference sequence). The V and J ends lost 9 bases and 2 bases, in that order; junction bases with no gene match: 6.

This clone turned up a few times. The chain links TRBV19 to TRBJ1-4; 12 bases are a match to TRBD1. CDR1 is LNHDA, CDR2 SQIVND, per germline (reference sequence). The CDR3 has 14 residues. The V and J ends lost 3 bases and 10 bases, in that order; junction bases with no gene match: 3. The CDR3 is CASSIGTGGRKLFF. The CDR3 coding sequence is TGTGCCAGTAGTATCGGGACAGGGGGCAGAAAACTGTTTTTT.

V gene TRBV6-5 combines with J gene TRBJ1-5; tentatively, D is TRBD1 (5 bases). The CDR3 is made up of 15 amino acids. Trimming pared 6 bases from V and 0 bases from J, leaving 12 bases between. Germline CDR1 and CDR2: MNHEY and SVGAGI. CDR3 amino acids: CASSADSYSNQPQHF. The CDR3 nucleotides are TGTGCCAGCAGCGCAGACAGCTATAGCAATCAGCCCCAGCATTTT.

The gene calls are TRBV28 and TRBJ1-6; 7 bases are shared with TRBD1. The CDR3 covers 13 residues. The junction had 2 bases not matched to a gene; V was cut back by 5 bases and J by 7 bases. Germline V gene sequence: CDR1 MDHEN, CDR2 SYDVKM. As DNA, the CDR3 is TGTGCCAGCAGTACAGGGGTAAATTCACCCCTCCACTTT. Translated: CASSTGVNSPLHF.

The chain combines TRBV3-1 (or the pseudogene TRBV3-2) with TRBJ2-5; D may be TRBD1 (5 bases). CDR1 and CDR2 from the germline V gene are LGHDT and YNNKEL (reference sequence). The V end was cut by 4 bases, the J end by 6 bases, with 15 bases between. This CDR3 spans 14 amino acids. The DNA of the CDR3 is TGTGCCAGCAGCCCCACCGGGCAGGGTCAGACCCAGTACTTC. This gives the protein CASSPTGQGQTQYF.

The CDR3 nucleotides are TGTGCCAGCAGTCGCGCCCAGGGCACCGGGGAGCTGTTTTTT. This gives the protein CASSRAQGTGELFF. The chain uses TRBV7-6 and TRBJ2-2; D perhaps matches TRBD1 (5 bases). There are 14 residues in the CDR3. The V gene's germline CDR1 is SGHVS and CDR2 FNYEAQ. The ends were cut back, 6 bases at V and 4 bases at J, with 12 bases in the middle.

The chain employs TRBV28 and TRBJ1-6; the D gene is possibly TRBD1 (5 bases). Germline loops: CDR1 MDHEN, CDR2 SYDVKM. V was trimmed by 6 bases and J by 7 bases, leaving 16 bases between them. The CDR3 totals 15 residues. The CDR3 DNA sequence: TGTGCCAGCAGCCCAATCTGGGGCCAAAATTCACCCCTCCACTTT. This codes for CASSPIWGQNSPLHF.

The chain employs TRBV19 and TRBJ1-2; the match to TRBD1 covers 7 bases. With 5 bases clipped from V and 6 bases from J, the junction kept 12 bases outside the gene matches. Per the germline V gene, CDR1 is LNHDA and CDR2 is SQIVND (reference sequence). The CDR3 spans 15 residues. The CDR3 region is CASSPPPEGADGYTF. The CDR3 DNA reads as TGTGCCAGTAGTCCTCCCCCGGAGGGGGCTGATGGCTACACCTTC.

This clone has only one observation. The gene calls are TRBV27 and TRBJ2-1; D is possibly TRBD1 (6 bases). V shed 7 bases and J shed 6 bases, with 16 bases lying between them. This CDR3 has 14 amino acids. CDR1 is MNHEY, CDR2 SMNVEV, per germline (reference sequence). The CDR3 DNA is TGTGCCAGCACCTCAAATGGACAGCCCAATGAGCAGTTCTTC. Translated, it gives CASTSNGQPNEQFF.

This chain connects TRBV28 to TRBJ1-5, with 10 bases matching TRBD1. CDR1 and CDR2 (germline): MDHEN, SYDVKM. The CDR3 loop spans 17 amino acids. With V trimmed by 5 bases and J by 4 bases, 11 bases remained unmatched. As DNA, the CDR3 is TGTGCCAGCAGTCCGCGACAGGGGGCGCGACGGAATCAGCCCCAGCATTTT. Translating gives CASSPRQGARRNQPQHF.

This clone was observed a handful of times. V usage is TRBV21-1 and J usage is TRBJ1-5. TRBV21-1 is labeled a pseudogene. CDR3 size: 19 residues. The CDR3 nucleotides read TGTGCCAGCAGCCGAGTAGAAGGACTTCATCCTTATAGCAATCAGCCCCAGCATTTT. The encoded protein is CASSRVEGLHPYSNQPQHF.

This chain joins TRBV5-4 and TRBJ2-2; D possibly corresponds to TRBD2 (5 bases). CDR1 is SGHNT, CDR2 YYREEE, per germline (reference sequence). The CDR3 totals 12 residues. V shed 4 bases and J shed 5 bases, with 6 bases lying between them. The CDR3 DNA is TGTGCCAGCAGCCGGGATACCGGGGAGCTGTTTTTT. Residues: CASSRDTGELFF. The variable domain in full, completed from reference TRBV5-4 and TRBJ2-2, reads ETGVTQSPTHLIKTRGQQVTLRCSSQSGHNTVSWYQQALGQGPQFIFQYYREEENGRGNFPPRFSGLQFPNYSSELNVNALELDDSALYLCASSRDTGELFFGEGSRLTVL.

The J gene is TRBJ1-1, the V gene TRBV9; 7 bases are shared with TRBD1. Germline V gene lookup returns CDR1 SGDLS and CDR2 YYNGEE. The CDR3 contains 14 residues. V trimming: 3 bases; J trimming: 5 bases; junction bases outside the gene matches: 7. The DNA for the CDR3 is TGTGCCAGCAGCGAGACAGGGCAATGGACTGAAGCTTTCTTT. Protein sequence: CASSETGQWTEAFF.

V is TRBV11-3 and J is TRBJ2-1; perhaps TRBD2 as D (6 bases). The germline V gene encodes CDR1 SGHNT and CDR2 YENEEA. There are 15 residues in the CDR3. Trimming pared 2 bases from V and 9 bases from J, leaving 17 bases between. CDR3 loop: CASSLRRGGEPEQFF. The CDR3 DNA reads as TGTGCCAGCAGCTTAAGGAGGGGCGGAGAGCCTGAGCAGTTCTTC.

Only one count was recorded for this clone. CDR3 loop: CASSPGQVYTF. CDR3 DNA sequence: TGTGCCAGCAGTCCTGGACAGGTCTACACCTTC. The chain recombines TRBV25-1 with TRBJ1-2; 7 nucleotides line up with TRBD1. Looked up from germline, CDR1 is MGHDK and CDR2 is SYGVNS. This CDR3 spans 11 amino acids. After removal of 5 bases from V and 10 bases from J, the junction contained 4 bases not matched to a gene.

The chain has TRBV29-1 and TRBJ2-5; 7 bases are shared with TRBD1. This CDR3 comprises 17 residues. Germline CDR1 and CDR2: SQVTM and ANQGSEA. J gave up 2 bases and V 3 bases, and 15 bases lay outside the gene matches. CDR3 region: CSVDQLRERGQQETQYF. CDR3 DNA sequence: TGCAGCGTTGACCAGCTCCGTGAGAGGGGGCAACAAGAGACCCAGTACTTC.

The chain couples TRBV4-1 to TRBJ1-2; D may be TRBD1 (6 bases). The length of the CDR3 is 14 residues. V shed 0 bases and J shed 4 bases, with 9 bases lying between them. Per the germline V gene, CDR1 is MGHRA and CDR2 is YSYEKL. Here the CDR3 reads CASSQDQGIYGYTF. The DNA of the CDR3 is TGCGCCAGCAGCCAAGATCAGGGGATCTATGGCTACACCTTC.

This chain uses TRBV28 with TRBJ1-2; tentative D call: TRBD1 (6 bases). This CDR3 is 13 amino acids long. Germline CDR1 and CDR2: MDHEN and SYDVKM. V shed 6 bases and J shed 7 bases, with 15 bases lying between them. CDR3 in amino acids: CASSPSPGVGYTF. DNA of the CDR3: TGTGCCAGCAGCCCCTCCCCAGGGGTTGGCTACACCTTC.

This clone was seen more than once but under ten times. The chain uses TRBV28 and TRBJ2-1; 7 nucleotides match TRBD2. V was clipped by 8 bases and J by 5 bases; unmatched bases: 18. Germline CDR1 and CDR2: MDHEN and SYDVKM. CDR3 length: 17 amino acids. As DNA, the CDR3 is TGTGCCAGCCCCCCACCGGGTATAGCGGGTTGGCACAATGAGCAGTTCTTC. Translation: CASPPPGIAGWHNEQFF.